The 23 T cell receptor beta chains below all came from one sample that was sequenced in a study of a mutant IDH1 vaccine in newly diagnosed glioma. The time point is: baseline, week 1 (first vaccination visit). Treatment specified: pre-vaccination baseline after standard-of-care therapy. Some clones are missing from TCRdb's copy, which holds only in-frame ones; the method was immunoSEQ multiplex PCR. The sample includes about 21,000 clones, roughly 84% of them seen just once. The sample consisted of PBMCs, taken from a glioma patient treated with radiotherapy, temozolomide or both. These receptors all stem from a middle-aged man with glioma.

The rearrangement uses TRBV5-6 and TRBJ2-3; TRBD1 might be the D (5 bases). The CDR3 is 17 amino acids. The germline V gene has CDR1 SGHDT and CDR2 YYEEEE. Trimming removed 3 bases at V and 2 bases at J, with 19 bases between. The CDR3 nucleotides are TGTGCCAGCAGCTCCCCAAAAGGCCAGGGAATCACAGATACGCAGTATTTT. This encodes CASSSPKGQGITDTQYF.

J is TRBJ1-1 and V is TRBV5-1; TRBD1 matches at 8 bases. The CDR3 length is 16 residues. In germline, CDR1 is SGHRS, CDR2 YFSETQ. Trimming cost V 5 bases and J 0 bases; bases outside gene matches: 9. The CDR3 sequence: CASRSGTGPMNTEAFF. DNA for the CDR3: TGCGCCAGCAGGTCCGGGACAGGCCCAATGAACACTGAAGCTTTCTTT.

The genes are TRBV4-1 and TRBJ2-5; D possibly corresponds to TRBD2 (7 bases). The CDR3 is 15 residues long. The germline V gene encodes CDR1 MGHRA and CDR2 YSYEKL. Deletions cut 4 bases from V and 3 bases from J, with 15 bases between. CDR3 sequence (DNA): TGCGCCAGCAGCCCGATTAAGGGGGGGGAAGAGACCCAGTACTTC. Its protein product is CASSPIKGGEETQYF.

This chain joins TRBV10-3 and TRBJ2-2; either TRBD1 or TRBD2 may supply D (6 bases each). There are 15 residues in the CDR3. In germline, CDR1 is ENHRY, CDR2 SYGVKD. Between the trimmed V and J ends, which lost 2 bases and 4 bases, there was a span of 11 bases. This chain's CDR3 is CAISERGPPTGELFF. The CDR3 DNA is TGTGCCATCAGTGAGCGGGGGCCACCCACCGGGGAGCTGTTTTTT.

J is TRBJ1-2 and V is TRBV9, with 7 bases matching TRBD1. The CDR3 runs to 15 residues. CDR1 is SGDLS, CDR2 YYNGEE, per germline. V shed 0 bases and J 1 base; nucleotides not matched to a gene: 3. The CDR3 DNA follows: TGTGCCAGCAGCGTAGCTGCAGGGGGTAACTATGGCTACACCTTC. This codes for CASSVAAGGNYGYTF.

This sequence joins TRBV4-1 and TRBJ1-4; D uncertain. The CDR3 runs to 14 residues. Germline V CDR1 and CDR2: MGHRA, YSYEKL. The V and J ends lost 0 bases and 7 bases respectively, with 9 bases between them. The CDR3 loop reads CASSQDHGSEKLFF. The CDR3 region has the DNA TGCGCCAGCAGCCAAGATCATGGATCTGAAAAACTGTTTTTT.

The rearrangement uses TRBV6-1 and TRBJ2-7, with 7 bases that match TRBD2. Germline CDR1 reads MNHNS; CDR2 reads SASEGT. The CDR3 is 14 amino acids. V lost 6 bases to trimming and J lost 0 bases; unmatched junction nucleotides: 5. CDR3 loop: CASSRGLVSYEQYF. The CDR3 coding sequence is TGTGCCAGCAGCCGCGGACTAGTCTCCTACGAGCAGTACTTC.

This chain joins TRBV28 and TRBJ1-5, with 9 positions matching TRBD1. J lost 2 bases, V lost 2 bases, and 10 bases had no gene match. The V gene's germline CDR1 is MDHEN and CDR2 SYDVKM. This CDR3 is 18 amino acids long. The CDR3 spells CASSLGGTGFVGNQPQHF. The CDR3 DNA reads TGTGCCAGCAGTTTAGGTGGGACAGGGTTCGTTGGCAATCAGCCCCAGCATTTT.

The rearrangement joins TRBV7-8 to TRBJ2-7; D is unclear. Germline V gene lookup returns CDR1 SGHVS and CDR2 FQNEAQ. The CDR3 runs 13 residues. V was trimmed by 1 base and J by 4 bases, leaving 8 bases between them. As DNA, the CDR3 is TGTGCCAGCAGCTTAGTGCGGAAATACGAGCAGTACTTC. Translated: CASSLVRKYEQYF. The full variable domain, completed using reference TRBV7-8 and TRBJ2-7, is GAGVSQSPRYKVAKRGQDVALRCDPISGHVSLFWYQQALGQGPEFLTYFQNEAQLDKSGLPSDRFFAERPEGSVSTLKIQRTQQEDSAVYLCASSLVRKYEQYFGPGTRLTVT.

The V and J genes are TRBV5-5 and TRBJ2-7; 8 bases are shared with TRBD2. The ends lost 1 base at V and 4 bases at J; junction bases unmatched: 4. Germline V gene lookup returns CDR1 SGHKS and CDR2 YYEKEE (reference sequence). This CDR3 region has 14 residues. The CDR3 DNA reads as TGTGCCAGCAGCTTGATTAGCGGGAAGTACGAGCAGTACTTC. This encodes CASSLISGKYEQYF.

The V and J genes are TRBV7-9 and TRBJ1-4; TRBD1 agrees at 7 bases. The CDR3 is 15 amino acids. The trim removed 4 bases at V and 2 bases at J, leaving 4 bases unmatched. CDR1 is SEHNR, CDR2 FQNEAQ, per germline (reference sequence). The CDR3 DNA follows: TGTGCCAGCAGCTCCCGGGACAGTACTAATGAAAAACTGTTTTTT. Translated, it gives CASSSRDSTNEKLFF.

The table lists this clone with a count of one. V gene TRBV6-6 combines with J gene TRBJ1-4, with TRBD1 matching 9 bases. Germline trimming cut 8 bases from V and 8 bases from J; bases unmatched to any gene: 9. Germline values: CDR1 MNHNY, CDR2 SVGAGI (reference sequence). This CDR3 spans 14 amino acids. This chain's CDR3 is CASAYRDREEKLFF. CDR3 in DNA: TGTGCCAGCGCCTACCGGGACAGGGAGGAAAAACTGTTTTTT.

The chain links TRBV10-3 to TRBJ2-3, with 16 bases lining up with TRBD2. With V trimmed by 6 bases and J by 5 bases, 11 bases remained unmatched. Germline V lookup: CDR1 ENHRY, CDR2 SYGVKD. The CDR3 contains 18 residues. As DNA, the CDR3 is TGTGCCATCAGGGAGCCGGGACTAGCGGGAGGGGACGGAGATACGCAGTATTTT. The encoded protein is CAIREPGLAGGDGDTQYF.

V usage is TRBV14 and J usage is TRBJ1-1; TRBD1 matches 7 bases. J was trimmed by 4 bases and V by 5 bases; bases with no gene match: 4. The CDR3 consists of 13 residues. Germline-derived CDR1 and CDR2 are SGHDN and FVKESK. The CDR3 DNA sequence: TGTGCCAGCAGCTGGACAGGTCCCACTGAAGCTTTCTTT. This encodes CASSWTGPTEAFF.

The rearrangement uses TRBV2 and TRBJ2-6, with D possibly matching TRBD1 (6 bases). Trimming took 7 bases from V and 0 from J, leaving 13 bases between them. The CDR3 consists of 16 residues. The V gene's germline CDR1 is SNHLY and CDR2 FYNNEI. CDR3 DNA: TGTGCCAGCACGGCAGGGGTCCTCTCTGGGGCCAACGTCCTGACTTTC. This sequence encodes CASTAGVLSGANVLTF.

The rearrangement joins TRBV6-5 to TRBJ2-5; no firm D call. The J call may be incorrect, as the DNA end agrees better with TRBJ2-7. Germline assignment: CDR1 MNHEY and CDR2 SVGAGI. CDR3 length: 13 residues. This chain's CDR3 is CASSYSHVDEQYF. CDR3 bases: TGTGCCAGCAGTTACTCTCACGTGGACGAGCAGTACTTC.

This chain links TRBV6-1 with TRBJ2-5; D might be TRBD1 (5 bases). Germline CDR1 and CDR2: MNHNS and SASEGT. CDR3 size: 15 residues. V lost 3 bases and J 1 base, leaving 12 bases between the germline ends. CDR3 bases: TGTGCCAGCAGTGATAGGGGCCAGGCCCAAGAGACCCAGTACTTC. Protein product: CASSDRGQAQETQYF.

This chain uses TRBV7-2 with TRBJ2-1; D not resolved. The CDR3 is 13 residues long. The germline V gene encodes CDR1 SGHTA and CDR2 FQGNSA. The V end lost 1 base, the J end lost 13 bases, and 14 bases lay between the germline ends. CDR3 DNA: TGTGCCAGCAGCTTAGAGATGAGGCGAGGACAGTTCTTC. Protein sequence: CASSLEMRRGQFF.

The rearrangement links TRBV5-4 to TRBJ1-1, with D possibly being TRBD1 (5 bases). Trimming took off 4 bases at V and 8 bases at J, with 15 bases between the two ends. CDR1 is SGHNT and CDR2 is YYREEE in the germline V gene (reference sequence). The CDR3 is 13 amino acids. In DNA form, the CDR3 reads TGTGCCAGCAGCCGCGCCGGGGCGGACGAAGCTTTCTTT. Translating gives CASSRAGADEAFF.

The chain links TRBV25-1 to TRBJ1-1, with 7 nucleotides matching TRBD1. Losses at the gene ends were 4 bases for V and 0 bases for J; bases not matched to a gene: 5. The CDR3 spans 15 residues. Germline CDR1 and CDR2: MGHDK and SYGVNS. The CDR3: CASSATTGMNTEAFF. The CDR3 nucleotides read TGTGCCAGCAGTGCTACGACAGGGATGAACACTGAAGCTTTCTTT.

Relative to its sample, this clone is medium-sized. The chain couples TRBV29-1 to TRBJ1-2; D unclear. The CDR3 sequence is 14 residues long. Germline V gene data show CDR1 as SQVTM and CDR2 as ANQGSEA. V was clipped by 7 bases and J by 3 bases, with 18 bases between them. The CDR3 protein is CSATLLTVDYGYTF. The DNA for the CDR3 is TGCAGCGCTACCCTCTTGACTGTTGACTATGGCTACACCTTC. The full variable domain, rest sourced from reference TRBV29-1 and TRBJ1-2, is SAVISQKPSRDICQRGTSLTIQCQVDSQVTMMFWYRQQPGQSLTLIATANQGSEATYESGFVIDKFPISRPNLTFSTLTVSNMSPEDSSIYLCSATLLTVDYGYTFGSGTRLTVV.

The DNA for the CDR3 is TGTGCCAGCAGTGCCGGGACAGCGGTAAACACCATATATTTT. Its protein is CASSAGTAVNTIYF. The chain carries TRBV6-1 and TRBJ1-3, with TRBD1 matching 7 bases. Germline V lookup: CDR1 MNHNS, CDR2 SASEGT. The ends lost 4 bases at V and 6 bases at J; junction bases unmatched: 6. The CDR3 is 14 residues long.

V usage is TRBV29-1 and J usage is TRBJ2-2; D is undetermined. With 4 bases removed from V and 7 bases from J, the gap between germline ends came to 10 bases. There are 12 residues in the CDR3. Germline CDR1 SQVTM, CDR2 ANQGSEA. The CDR3 bases are TGCAGCGTTGGGATGTCGATCGGGGAGCTGTTTTTT. Translating it yields CSVGMSIGELFF.